A single sample gave rise to the 13 T cell receptor beta chains below, sequenced in a study of monozygotic twins with inflammatory bowel disease. Using the 5' RACE reads, TCRdb records one entry per CDR3 protein without DNA. In total, the table holds about 170,000 distinct CDR3 sequences. Source material: blood. These TCRs come from a human donor with ulcerative colitis or Crohn's disease, or a healthy co-twin of an affected twin (not recorded which).

The chain couples TRBV20-1 to TRBJ2-7; no DNA is available, so the TRBD2 call from TCRdb remains unchecked. This CDR3 has 15 amino acids. The V gene's germline CDR1 is DFQATT and CDR2 SNEGSKA (reference sequence). Here the CDR3 reads CSARDLASGNNEQYF.

The V call is TRBV7-9, the J call TRBJ1-5. The germline CDR1 and CDR2 sequences are SEHNR and FQNEAQ (reference sequence). The CDR3 consists of 15 residues. CDR3 residues: CASSSSGASNQPQHF.

This chain uses TRBV6-6 with TRBJ1-5. Germline CDR1 reads MNHNY; CDR2 reads SVGAGI (reference sequence). The CDR3 is 14 residues long. The CDR3 sequence is CASSLSGNNQPQHF.

The rearrangement links TRBV12-3 or TRBV12-4 to TRBJ2-1; TCRdb indicates TRBD1, and absent DNA this call remains unverified. CDR3 length: 18 residues. CDR3: CASSLEIRSVREKGEQFF.

The chain couples TRBV5-1 to TRBJ2-3. There are 12 residues in the CDR3. Per germline, CDR1 SGHRS and CDR2 YFSETQ. CDR3: CASSFDTDTQYF.

The chain employs TRBV13 and TRBJ2-7; there is no DNA to check the TCRdb D call of TRBD2. The germline V gene encodes CDR1 PRHDT and CDR2 FYEKMQ (reference sequence). The CDR3 sequence is 15 residues long. The CDR3 reads CASSLPSGDSYEQYF.

J is TRBJ2-7 and V is TRBV6-5; TCRdb gives TRBD2 as the D gene, but with no DNA this cannot be confirmed. The CDR3 totals 15 residues. CDR1 and CDR2 from the germline V gene are MNHEY and SVGAGI. CDR3 residues: CASSSVGGDSYEQYF.

This chain connects TRBV4-2 to TRBJ2-2; TCRdb picks TRBD1, but there is no DNA to check that call. The CDR3 is made up of 17 amino acids. Germline CDR1 is LGHNA and CDR2 is YNFKEQ. Here the CDR3 reads CASSQVQPGTGLGELFF.

This rearrangement joins TRBV28 to TRBJ2-5; absent DNA, TCRdb's TRBD2 call cannot be checked. The germline V gene encodes CDR1 MDHEN and CDR2 SYDVKM. The CDR3 spans 17 residues. The CDR3 sequence is CASSYPGTSGWGETQYF.

The chain combines TRBV5-1 with TRBJ1-1. The CDR3 has 13 amino acids. CDR1 and CDR2 from the germline V gene are SGHRS and YFSETQ. CDR3 amino acids: CASSLASAGGAFF.

The rearrangement uses TRBV6-4 and TRBJ2-3. The CDR3 loop spans 12 amino acids. CDR1 is MRHNA and CDR2 is SNTAGT in the germline V gene. CDR3 sequence: CASRGNTDTQYF.

The chain carries TRBV7-8 and TRBJ1-1; TCRdb gives TRBD1 as the D gene, but with no DNA this cannot be confirmed. The CDR3 consists of 14 residues. Germline-derived CDR1 and CDR2 are SGHVS and FQNEAQ. The CDR3 is CASSRGQSNTEAFF.

The V call is TRBV28, the J call TRBJ2-1; absent DNA, TCRdb's TRBD2 call cannot be checked. The CDR3 is 14 amino acids. CDR1 and CDR2 (germline): MDHEN, SYDVKM. The CDR3 reads CASSLGGLADRVFF.